In its sample, the clone carrying this T cell receptor beta chain was seen a few times. Its matching antigen is unknown. The data originate from a study of molecular identifiers for immune sequencing clone quantification. The study's findings and limits: Clones with over 20 RNA copies captured over 98% of effector molecules but under 1% of naive ones. The sizes of highly expanded clones could be underestimated when identical TCR molecules share a barcode.

The CDR3 is 17 amino acids. Germline V gene sequence: CDR1 SGDLS, CDR2 YYNGEE. V lost 4 bases, J lost 5 bases, and 12 bases stayed unmatched. TCRdb ran MiXCR on the PCR reads and lists one entry per CDR3 protein. Of a few hundred thousand distinct CDR3 sequences listed, 24% are singletons. With RNA at 10%, 30% or 50%, naive CD8 libraries came from around 18,000 to 910,000 sorted cells. Material: naive CD8+ T cells from blood, with Jurkat cell RNA spiked in. The subset here: FACS-sorted CD8+CD4-CCR7+CD45RA+ naive T cells. The rearrangement joins TRBV9 to TRBJ2-2, with TRBD2 matching 9 bases. The TCR comes from a human donor in good health. Some libraries in this study had Jurkat cell RNA spiked in. The CDR3 DNA follows: TGTGCCAGCAGCCCCCATAGTAGCGGGGGATATACCGGGGAGCTGTTTTTT. The encoded protein is CASSPHSSGGYTGELFF. Together with reference TRBV9 and TRBJ2-2, the CDR3 gives the full variable domain: DSGVTQTPKHLITATGQRVTLRCSPRSGDLSVYWYQQSLDQGLQFLIQYYNGEERAKGNILERFSAQQFPDLHSELNLSSLELGDSALYFCASSPHSSGGYTGELFFGEGSRLTVL.